The 10 T cell receptor beta chains below all came from one sample that was sequenced in a study of Graves' ophthalmopathy and Graves' hyperthyroidism. Scientists amplified the TCR beta CDR3 regions from RNA transcripts. An initial RT-PCR round employing HTBI primers preceded a second-round multiplex PCR. TCRdb re-called the multiplex PCR reads through MiXCR, storing one row per CDR3 protein. The sample yields some 400,000 distinct CDR3 sequences, about 18% seen once. The sequenced sample was peripheral blood. These receptors all stem from a woman between 18 and 30 years old with Graves' ophthalmopathy.

The V gene is TRBV6-1, the J gene TRBJ1-1; 7 bases agree with TRBD1. Germline CDR1 MNHNS, CDR2 SASEGT. The V gene end was trimmed by 6 bases and the J gene end by 5 bases; junction bases not matched to a gene: 9. The CDR3 runs 14 residues. Here the CDR3 reads CASRRQGSETEAFF. CDR3 DNA: TGTGCCAGCAGGAGACAGGGTTCAGAGACTGAAGCTTTCTTT.

There are many counts of this clonotype. The rearrangement links TRBV28 to TRBJ1-2; 7 positions match TRBD1. J gave up 8 bases and V 1 base, and 4 bases lay outside the gene matches. The CDR3 loop spans 13 amino acids. Germline assignment: CDR1 MDHEN and CDR2 SYDVKM. The CDR3 protein is CASSLLGGEGYTF. The CDR3 DNA is TGTGCCAGCAGTTTATTAGGGGGCGAGGGCTACACCTTC.

This clonotype has ten or more counts. This sequence joins TRBV12-3 or TRBV12-4 and TRBJ1-5, with 9 bases that match TRBD1. This CDR3 comprises 15 residues. After removal of 5 bases from V and 2 bases from J, the junction contained 4 bases not matched to a gene. The CDR3 region has the DNA TGTGCCAGCAGTACCCGGGACAGGGGCAATCAGCCCCAGCATTTT. Translated: CASSTRDRGNQPQHF.

This clonotype was observed many times. CDR3 in DNA: TGCAGCACCGAGGGTCCAACCGGGGAGCTGTTTTTT. Translation gives CSTEGPTGELFF. This chain connects TRBV29-1 to TRBJ2-2, with D perhaps matching TRBD2 (5 bases). This CDR3 region has 12 residues. With 8 bases removed from V and 5 bases from J, the gap between germline ends came to 12 bases. Germline CDR1 SQVTM, CDR2 ANQGSEA.

This clonotype was detected many times. V is TRBV29-1 and J is TRBJ1-3; possibly TRBD1 for D (5 bases). The CDR3 covers 15 residues. Germline lookup yields CDR1 SQVTM and CDR2 ANQGSEA. The V gene lost 4 bases and the J gene lost 4 bases, with 17 bases spanning the gap. The CDR3 is CSVGAPGRQGNTIYF. The CDR3 DNA is TGCAGCGTTGGAGCCCCGGGACGCCAAGGAAACACCATATATTTT.

The sample holds many counts of this clonotype. The genes are TRBV10-3 and TRBJ1-6; perhaps TRBD1 as D (6 bases). Germline-derived CDR1 and CDR2 are ENHRY and SYGVKD. Trimming pared 5 bases from V and 6 bases from J, leaving 11 bases between. The CDR3 is 14 residues long. This CDR3 is CAISPTGPNSPLHF. CDR3 in DNA: TGTGCCATCAGTCCGACAGGTCCTAATTCACCCCTCCACTTT.

This clonotype occurred many times. The chain links TRBV6-5 to TRBJ1-3; TRBD1 aligns across 7 bases. This CDR3 spans 14 amino acids. Looked up from germline, CDR1 is MNHEY and CDR2 is SVGAGI. Trimming took 1 base from V and 10 from J; bases not matched to a gene: 7. The CDR3, as DNA: TGTGCCAGCAGTTACTTCGGACAGGCCGGGACCATATATTTT. It is translated as CASSYFGQAGTIYF.

This clonotype was picked up many times. The chain joins TRBV6-2 or TRBV6-3 to TRBJ1-1, with a tentative D call TRBD1 (5 bases). Germline CDR1 MNHEY, CDR2 SVGEGT. The CDR3 has 13 residues. The V end was cut by 4 bases, the J end by 5 bases, with 11 bases between. CDR3 sequence reads: CASSFSGLTEAFF. The CDR3 bases are TGTGCCAGCAGTTTCTCAGGGCTGACTGAAGCTTTCTTT.

This clonotype was observed many times. The V call is TRBV6-2 or TRBV6-3, the J call TRBJ2-7; a possible D gene is TRBD1 (6 bases). CDR1 and CDR2 from the germline V gene are MNHEY and SVGEGT. There are 13 residues in the CDR3. V lost 5 bases and J lost 3, with 11 bases in between. The CDR3 DNA is TGTGCCAGCAGTGAGCCACAGGGCTACGAGCAGTACTTC. This sequence encodes CASSEPQGYEQYF.

This clonotype appeared once. J is TRBJ2-7 and V is TRBV7-6, with unresolved D. V was shortened by 4 bases and J by 0 bases, with 13 bases between the two germline ends. CDR1 is SGHVS and CDR2 is FNYEAQ in the germline V gene. The CDR3 is made up of 15 amino acids. The CDR3 nucleotides are TGTGCCAGCAGCTCATTGATCGACGGCTCCTACGAGCAGTACTTC. Its protein is CASSSLIDGSYEQYF.